A selection of T cell receptor beta chains follows, all from one sample in a study of blood T cell repertoires in COVID-19. Sequencing was performed with immunoSEQ multiplex PCR; in TCRdb, only in-frame clones are kept and a portion is missing. The table shows some 180,000 clones, with 86% occurring only once. Sequencing was done on a sample of peripheral blood. The receptors originated from a man in his 70s with active or convalescent COVID-19. CDR3s include the opening cysteine and the closing phenylalanine or tryptophan. D genes are given only for firm matches. Expanded clones are given a class, and other clones once, few, many or no size at all.

.	TRBV6-2/TRBV6-3	TRBJ1-2	.	TGTGCCAGCAGTTATGCGGAGCTTGGCTACACCTTC	CASSYAELGYTF
.	TRBV12-2	TRBJ1-2	.	TGTGCAAAGGGACAGGGGGATTTATTAGATGGCTACACCTTC	CAKGQGDLLDGYTF
.	TRBV19	TRBJ1-5	.	TGTGCCAGTACCCTCGGGGGGGGGCAAGACCAGCCCCAGCATTTT	CASTLGGGQDQPQHF
.	TRBV7-9	TRBJ1-4	once	TGTGCCAGCAGCCCACCGCACGGGATTGAAAAACTGTTTTTT	CASSPPHGIEKLFF
.	TRBV9	TRBJ1-1	.	TGTGCCAGCAGCGTAGGCAGGGGCGCGGACACTGAAGCTTTCTTT	CASSVGRGADTEAFF
.	TRBV18	TRBJ2-7	.	TGTGCCAGCTCACCACTGGACAGCTCCTACGAGCAGTACTTC	CASSPLDSSYEQYF
TRBD1	TRBV20-1	TRBJ1-6	.	TGCAGTGCTAGTGGCGACAGGGCTAAATCACCCCTCCACTTT	CSASGDRAKSPLHF
.	TRBV2	TRBJ2-7	.	TGTGCCAGCAGGCAGGGGGGCCCCTACGAGCAGTACTTC	CASRQGGPYEQYF
TRBD1	TRBV9	TRBJ2-2	.	TGTGCCAGCAGCCTAGGACAGGGGAGACGGGAGCTGTTTTTT	CASSLGQGRRELFF
.	TRBV29-1	TRBJ2-5	.	TGCAGCGAATACAGGGCCGGGGATAGGGGGACCCAGTACTTC	CSEYRAGDRGTQYF
.	TRBV12-5	TRBJ1-1	.	TGTGCTAGTGGTTTGGTAGGGGGGGAAGTTGACACTGAAGCTTTCTTT	CASGLVGGEVDTEAFF
.	TRBV29-1	TRBJ1-2	.	TGCAGCGTTGCCCTCCCGGACTATGGCTACACCTTC	CSVALPDYGYTF
.	TRBV7-2	TRBJ2-1	.	TGTGCCAGCAGCTCCCACCGGCAAGCGGACAATGAGCAGTTCTTC	CASSSHRQADNEQFF
.	TRBV6-6	TRBJ1-6	.	TGTGCCAGCAGTCCAACTCTCGTGAGCTCCTATAATTCACCCCTCCACTTT	CASSPTLVSSYNSPLHF
TRBD1	TRBV6-5	TRBJ2-7	.	TGTGCCAGCAGTTACCCGGGACAGGGTAGGGAGCAGTACTTC	CASSYPGQGREQYF
.	TRBV6-2/TRBV6-3	TRBJ2-6	.	TGTGCCAGCAGTTACCCCCACAGGAGCGTATCTGGGGCCAACGTCCTGACTTTC	CASSYPHRSVSGANVLTF
TRBD2	TRBV6-2/TRBV6-3	TRBJ2-7	.	TGTGCCAGCAGTTACGCGACTAGCGGGGCCTACGAGCAGTACTTC	CASSYATSGAYEQYF
TRBD1	TRBV25-1	TRBJ1-3	few	TGTGCCAGCAGTAACAGACAGGGTGCTGGAAACACCATATATTTT	CASSNRQGAGNTIYF
TRBD2	TRBV5-1	TRBJ2-7	.	TGCGCCAGCAGCAGTAGCGGGAGCGGCTACGAGCAGTACTTC	CASSSSGSGYEQYF